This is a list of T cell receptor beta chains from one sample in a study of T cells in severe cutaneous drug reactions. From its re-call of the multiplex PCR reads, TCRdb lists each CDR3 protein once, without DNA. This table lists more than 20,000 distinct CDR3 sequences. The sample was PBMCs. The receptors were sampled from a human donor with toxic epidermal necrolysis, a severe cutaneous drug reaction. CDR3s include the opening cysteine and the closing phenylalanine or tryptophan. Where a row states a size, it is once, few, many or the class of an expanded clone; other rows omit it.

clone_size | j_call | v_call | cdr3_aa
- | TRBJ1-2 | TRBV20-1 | CSARVPDTYGYTF
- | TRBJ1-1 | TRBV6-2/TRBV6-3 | CASSYTQGSTEAFF
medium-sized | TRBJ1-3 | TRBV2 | CASRGPSGNTIYF
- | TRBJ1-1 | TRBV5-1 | CASSLARGGMVNTEAFF
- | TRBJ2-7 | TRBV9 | CASSPGGTRSSYEQYF
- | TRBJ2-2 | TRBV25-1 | CASRIQNTGELFF
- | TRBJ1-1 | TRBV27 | CASSLSGGTEAFF
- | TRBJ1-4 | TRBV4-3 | CASKPHYRKSEKLFF
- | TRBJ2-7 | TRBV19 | CASSGRASSYEQYF
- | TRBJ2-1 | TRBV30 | CAWSEEGPIYNEQFF
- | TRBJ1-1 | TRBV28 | CASSYLGRGNTEAFF
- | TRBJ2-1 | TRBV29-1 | CSVRWSEKGNEQFF
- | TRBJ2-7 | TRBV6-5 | CASSYLTGSSYEQYF
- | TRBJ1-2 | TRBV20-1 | CSARGPTNYGYTF
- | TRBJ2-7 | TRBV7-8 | CASSLDRRYEQYF
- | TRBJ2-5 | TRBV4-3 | CASSLRGQETQYF
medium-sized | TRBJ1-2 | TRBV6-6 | CASSSIRGLSSYGYTF
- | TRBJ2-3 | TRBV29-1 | CSVASGGSTDTQYF
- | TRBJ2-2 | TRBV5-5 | CASSWDGNTGELFF
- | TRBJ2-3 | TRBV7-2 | CASSLVGSSTDTQYF
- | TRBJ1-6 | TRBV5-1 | CASSSQGDGNSPLHF
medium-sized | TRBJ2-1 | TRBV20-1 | CSVPGLAGYNEQFF
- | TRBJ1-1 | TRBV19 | CASSMTSGTEAFF
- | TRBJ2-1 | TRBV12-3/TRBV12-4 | CASSYYVGTSGMNEQFF